The 22 T cell receptor beta chains below were found in one sample sequenced in a study of cytomegalovirus exposure and HLA in healthy donors. Both 60 Vbeta primers and 13 Jbeta primers went into the PCR. Repertoires were generated with immunoSEQ multiplex PCR, while TCRdb's copy carries only in-frame clones and drops some. Among some 150,000 clones listed, 76% were seen once. The sequenced sample was PBMCs. The receptors derive from a man in his late teens or twenties in good health and CMV-seronegative.

The V and J genes are TRBV18 and TRBJ1-1; no reliable D call. Per the germline V gene, CDR1 is KGHSH and CDR2 is LQKENI. The CDR3 covers 16 residues. Deletions cut 0 bases from V and 3 bases from J, with 14 bases between. The CDR3: CASSPPRAASHTEAFF. The DNA for the CDR3 is TGTGCCAGCTCACCACCGAGGGCAGCTAGCCACACTGAAGCTTTCTTT.

The rearrangement uses TRBV2 and TRBJ2-7; no clear D gene. There are 12 residues in the CDR3. V dropped 6 bases and J dropped 4 bases, with 10 bases sitting between them. CDR1 is SNHLY, CDR2 FYNNEI, per germline. CDR3 sequence: CASREPNYEQYF. For the CDR3, the DNA is TGTGCCAGCAGGGAACCAAATTACGAGCAGTACTTC.

The J gene is TRBJ1-5, the V gene TRBV6-1; 9 nucleotides align to TRBD1. CDR1 MNHNS and CDR2 SASEGT come from the germline V gene. The CDR3 is 13 amino acids. V trimming: 8 bases; J trimming: 7 bases; junction bases outside the gene matches: 6. The CDR3 loop reads CASGDRVRQPQHF. CDR3 DNA: TGTGCCAGCGGGGACAGGGTGCGACAGCCCCAGCATTTT.

This clone came up a few times. This chain connects TRBV7-9 to TRBJ2-5; D not resolved. The J call is in doubt because the DNA end fits TRBJ2-7 better. The germline V gene has CDR1 SEHNR and CDR2 FQNEAQ (reference sequence). The CDR3 consists of 10 residues. In nucleotides, the CDR3 is TGTGCCAGCAGCCTCTACGAGCAGTACTTC. It specifies CASSLYEQYF.

The chain combines TRBV29-1 with TRBJ2-7; a weak D match, TRBD1 (6 bases). The germline gives CDR1 SQVTM, CDR2 ANQGSEA. The CDR3 has 12 residues. V was pared by 4 bases and J by 6 bases, with 13 bases between. For the CDR3, the DNA is TGCAGCGTTGTACAGGGAAGGGGCGAGCAGTACTTC. Residues: CSVVQGRGEQYF.

This chain links TRBV9 with TRBJ2-1, with a possible D match to TRBD1 (5 bases). Looked up from germline, CDR1 is SGDLS and CDR2 is YYNGEE. The CDR3 extends over 16 amino acids. V lost 2 bases to trimming and J lost 0 bases, with 12 bases between them. CDR3 DNA sequence: TGTGCCAGCAGCGTTGGACATGCCAGCTCCTACAATGAGCAGTTCTTC. It yields the protein CASSVGHASSYNEQFF.

The chain links TRBV5-1 to TRBJ2-7, with 8 bases aligning to TRBD2. Germline CDR1 is SGHRS and CDR2 is YFSETQ. V shed 4 bases and J 7 bases; nucleotides not matched to a gene: 7. This CDR3 comprises 13 residues. CDR3 sequence: CASSPPGGVEQYF. CDR3 in DNA: TGCGCCAGCAGCCCCCCGGGAGGGGTGGAGCAGTACTTC.

This chain uses TRBV19 with TRBJ1-5; unclear D gene. Trimming pared 8 bases from V and 3 bases from J, leaving 11 bases between. The CDR3 length is 13 residues. Germline CDR1 is LNHDA and CDR2 is SQIVND (reference sequence). The CDR3 DNA sequence: TGTGCCAGTTGCGGGATGCTCAATCAGCCCCAGCATTTT. Translating it yields CASCGMLNQPQHF.

Here the CDR3 DNA reads TGCGCCAGCAGTGGCGCCGGGACAGTGAACACTGAAGCTTTCTTT. The encoded protein is CASSGAGTVNTEAFF. This chain connects TRBV10-1 to TRBJ1-1, with 7 nucleotides matching TRBD1. Trimming took 4 bases from V and 0 from J; bases not matched to a gene: 5. This CDR3 is built from 15 residues. The V gene's germline CDR1 is WNHNN and CDR2 SYGVQD (reference sequence).

The chain joins TRBV5-6 to TRBJ1-2; perhaps TRBD1 as D (6 bases). Germline V gene data show CDR1 as SGHDT and CDR2 as YYEEEE. Trimming removed 4 bases at V and 7 bases at J, with 17 bases between. The CDR3 contains 14 residues. The CDR3 DNA is TGTGCCAGCAGCCCCGGACAGTTTTCTGCTGGCTACACCTTC. Translating gives CASSPGQFSAGYTF.

The chain recombines TRBV28 with TRBJ2-5; 13 bases line up with TRBD2. The J call is uncertain, as TRBJ2-7 better fits the DNA end. Germline lookup yields CDR1 MDHEN and CDR2 SYDVKM. The CDR3 runs 15 residues. The CDR3 nucleotides are TGTGCCAGCAGTTTAGGGACTAGCGGGACCTACGAGCAGTACTTC. It is translated as CASSLGTSGTYEQYF.

This clone was picked up a small number of times. The chain combines TRBV27 with TRBJ2-7; 7 nucleotides align to TRBD1. CDR1 is MNHEY and CDR2 is SMNVEV in the germline V gene (reference sequence). Unmatched junction bases numbered 7, after V lost 6 bases and J lost 5 bases. The CDR3 runs to 13 residues. The CDR3 DNA reads TGTGCCAGCAGCCGACAGGGAGACGACGAGCAGTACTTC. This translates into CASSRQGDDEQYF.

The V call is TRBV28, the J call TRBJ2-7; TRBD2 matches at 13 bases. From germline, CDR1 is MDHEN and CDR2 SYDVKM. Trimming cost V 5 bases and J 2 bases; bases outside gene matches: 3. The CDR3 runs 15 residues. This chain's CDR3 is CASSATSGRAYEQYF. The CDR3 DNA is TGTGCCAGCAGTGCCACTAGCGGGAGGGCCTACGAGCAGTACTTC.

This chain joins TRBV25-1 and TRBJ2-1; TRBD2 matches 12 bases. The CDR3 is 14 amino acids. Germline loops: CDR1 MGHDK, CDR2 SYGVNS. J lost 8 bases, V lost 5 bases, and 4 bases had no gene match. CDR3 sequence (DNA): TGTGCCAGCAGTCTAGCGGGAGGGCTGGATGAGCAGTTCTTC. Amino acid sequence: CASSLAGGLDEQFF.

This chain connects TRBV27 to TRBJ2-1; D ambiguous. V lost 3 bases, J lost 4 bases, and 4 bases lay in between. CDR3 size: 12 residues. CDR1 is MNHEY and CDR2 is SMNVEV in the germline V gene (reference sequence). The CDR3 coding sequence is TGTGCCAGCAGTTTGAGATACAATGAGCAGTTCTTC. Protein: CASSLRYNEQFF.

The genes are TRBV2 and TRBJ1-1, with TRBD1 identical over 9 bases. The CDR3 sequence is 14 residues long. Germline V gene data show CDR1 as SNHLY and CDR2 as FYNNEI. The ends lost 2 bases at V and 4 bases at J; junction bases unmatched: 2. The CDR3 coding sequence is TGTGCCAGCAGTGAACAGACAGGGGGCACTGAAGCTTTCTTT. This sequence encodes CASSEQTGGTEAFF. The full variable domain, rest sourced from reference TRBV2 and TRBJ1-1, is EPEVTQTPSHQVTQMGQEVILRCVPISNHLYFYWYRQILGQKVEFLVSFYNNEISEKSEIFDDQFSVERPDGSNFTLKIRSTKLEDSAMYFCASSEQTGGTEAFFGQGTRLTVV.

V is TRBV6-5 and J is TRBJ1-6; D is undetermined. Trimming stripped 2 bases from V and 7 bases from J, with 15 bases between. Germline CDR1 reads MNHEY; CDR2 reads SVGAGI. There are 16 residues in the CDR3. CDR3 DNA: TGTGCCAGCAGTTACAGCGACCTCTCCTCCAATTCACCCCTCCACTTT. This translates into CASSYSDLSSNSPLHF.

The gene calls are TRBV5-1 and TRBJ1-2, with 8 bases fitting TRBD1. With 4 bases clipped from V and 6 bases from J, the junction kept 5 bases outside the gene matches. The germline V gene has CDR1 SGHRS and CDR2 YFSETQ. There are 13 residues in the CDR3. This CDR3 is CASSQGQGHGYTF. As DNA, the CDR3 is TGCGCCAGCAGCCAAGGACAGGGTCATGGCTACACCTTC.

This clone occurred once. The V and J genes are TRBV6-5 and TRBJ2-7, with D possibly TRBD1 on 6 matching bases. This CDR3 is 15 amino acids long. Trimming removed 6 bases at V and 4 bases at J, with 19 bases between. The germline V gene has CDR1 MNHEY and CDR2 SVGAGI. CDR3 protein: CASRGTQGVGYEQYF. CDR3 bases: TGTGCCAGCAGGGGTACACAGGGTGTCGGGTACGAGCAGTACTTC.

The chain joins TRBV10-2 to TRBJ2-1; 7 bases are shared with TRBD1. This CDR3 region has 15 residues. The J segment lost 5 bases and the V segment lost 6 bases, leaving 10 bases of the junction unmatched. The germline CDR1 and CDR2 sequences are WSHSY and SAAADI. The CDR3: CASRDSGQLNNEQFF. Here the CDR3 DNA reads TGCGCCAGCAGAGACTCGGGACAGCTAAACAATGAGCAGTTCTTC.

V and J are TRBV27 and TRBJ1-2; TRBD1 matches 7 bases. Germline CDR1 is MNHEY and CDR2 is SMNVEV (reference sequence). This CDR3 has 13 residues. J was trimmed by 10 bases and V by 2 bases; bases with no gene match: 7. Written as DNA, the CDR3 is TGTGCCAGCAGTTTAGCCGGGACAGATTTCTACACCTTC. Residues: CASSLAGTDFYTF.

This clone was counted a single time. J is TRBJ1-1 and V is TRBV10-1; D is ambiguous. Between the trimmed V and J ends, which lost 5 bases and 2 bases, there was a span of 9 bases. Germline lookup yields CDR1 WNHNN and CDR2 SYGVQD (reference sequence). The CDR3 covers 13 residues. The CDR3 region is CASSLAGNTEAFF. Here the CDR3 DNA reads TGCGCCAGCAGTCTCGCAGGTAACACTGAAGCTTTCTTT.